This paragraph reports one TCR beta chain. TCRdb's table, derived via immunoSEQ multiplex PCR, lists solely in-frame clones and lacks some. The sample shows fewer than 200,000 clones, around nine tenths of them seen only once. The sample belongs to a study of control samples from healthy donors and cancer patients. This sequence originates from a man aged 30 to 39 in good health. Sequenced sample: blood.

CDR3 loop: CASSYWGSGSGEQYF. The DNA for the CDR3 is TGTGCCAGCAGTTACTGGGGTAGCGGGAGTGGTGAGCAGTACTTC. The chain employs TRBV6-5 and TRBJ2-7; TRBD2 matches at 9 bases. With V trimmed by 1 base and J by 7 bases, 8 bases remained unmatched. Germline values: CDR1 MNHEY, CDR2 SVGAGI. CDR3 length: 15 residues.